The 31 T cell receptor beta chains reported below all come from one sample, sequenced in a study of shared clonotypes between healthy human individuals. Clones were sequenced by immunoSEQ multiplex PCR, and TCRdb holds only the in-frame ones, with some missing. In the table there are fewer than 2.5 million clones, under 95% of which are singletons. Source material: naive CD4+ T cells from PBMCs. Subset: CD45RA+ positively selected. Source of these receptors: a young man in good health. Some clones in this sample may be carry-over from other donors' samples.

The rearrangement uses TRBV19 and TRBJ2-2; no clear D gene. The length of the CDR3 is 15 residues. Germline assignment: CDR1 LNHDA and CDR2 SQIVND (reference sequence). The germline V and J ends were trimmed by 7 bases and 0 bases, with 12 bases remaining between them. In DNA, the CDR3 is TGTGCCAGTATCCCTGGCGACGCGAACACCGGGGAGCTGTTTTTT. Amino acids: CASIPGDANTGELFF.

The gene calls are TRBV25-1 and TRBJ2-1, with D possibly matching TRBD2 (7 bases). CDR1 and CDR2 from the germline V gene are MGHDK and SYGVNS. The CDR3 totals 17 residues. With 3 bases removed from V and 9 bases from J, the gap between germline ends came to 24 bases. In DNA form, the CDR3 reads TGTGCCAGCAGTGATTTGGGGGGGGGCGCCTTAAGGTCTGAGCAGTTCTTC. Its translation: CASSDLGGGALRSEQFF.

The chain couples TRBV6-5 to TRBJ1-3; possibly TRBD1 for D (6 bases). Looked up from germline, CDR1 is MNHEY and CDR2 is SVGAGI. V was cut by 5 bases and J by 0 bases, with 8 bases left in between. The CDR3 is 14 residues long. CDR3 amino acids: CASSRDISGNTIYF. The CDR3 DNA reads TGTGCCAGCAGTCGGGACATCTCTGGAAACACCATATATTTT.

Note on this clone: Other nucleotide sequences in the sample specify the same CDR3. The chain uses TRBV19 and TRBJ1-5, with 7 bases that match TRBD1. CDR3 length: 13 amino acids. J gave up 6 bases and V 5 bases, and 4 bases lay outside the gene matches. Germline V lookup: CDR1 LNHDA, CDR2 SQIVND (reference sequence). For the CDR3, the DNA is TGTGCCAGTAGTCAAGGGGGCGGTCAGCCCCAGCATTTT. Its protein product is CASSQGGGQPQHF.

The V and J genes are TRBV7-2 and TRBJ2-3; D uncertain. In germline, CDR1 is SGHTA, CDR2 FQGNSA. The ends were cut back, 2 bases at V and 0 bases at J, with 9 bases in the middle. CDR3 length equals 15 residues. The CDR3 sequence: CASSLQVSSTDTQYF. CDR3 coding DNA: TGTGCCAGCAGCTTACAGGTCTCCAGCACAGATACGCAGTATTTT.

The chain recombines TRBV6-6 with TRBJ1-5, with 10 bases lining up with TRBD1. In germline, CDR1 is MNHNY, CDR2 SVGAGI (reference sequence). Unmatched junction bases numbered 5, after V lost 4 bases and J lost 2 bases. The CDR3 loop spans 16 amino acids. This CDR3 is CASSFYGTGGNQPQHF. The CDR3 nucleotides read TGTGCCAGCAGTTTCTACGGGACAGGGGGCAATCAGCCCCAGCATTTT.

This clone was seen once. Other DNA sequences within the sample encode an identical CDR3. The chain is built from TRBV28 and TRBJ2-4, with D perhaps matching TRBD1 or TRBD2 (6 bases each). Germline CDR1 and CDR2: MDHEN and SYDVKM. Trimming pared 1 base from V and 0 bases from J, leaving 13 bases between. CDR3 length equals 17 residues. CDR3 protein: CASSLSGGGVAKNIQYF. For the CDR3, the DNA is TGTGCCAGCAGTTTATCCGGAGGGGGAGTAGCCAAAAACATTCAGTACTTC.

This clone has just one count. V and J are TRBV28 and TRBJ2-5, with TRBD1 identical over 7 bases. The J call may be wrong; the DNA end is better matched by TRBJ2-7. The CDR3 extends over 14 amino acids. Germline CDR1 MDHEN, CDR2 SYDVKM. CDR3 sequence: CASSYQGQIYEQYF. In nucleotides, the CDR3 is TGTGCCAGCAGTTACCAGGGACAGATATACGAGCAGTACTTC.

Only a few counts were recorded for this clone. The V gene is TRBV30, the J gene TRBJ1-1, with TRBD1 matching over 7 bases. The CDR3 is 15 amino acids. CDR1 GTSNPN and CDR2 SVGIG come from the germline V gene (reference sequence). J was trimmed by 1 base and V by 3 bases; bases with no gene match: 8. DNA of the CDR3: TGTGCCTGGAGGGGGCGACAGGGTGGGAACACTGAAGCTTTCTTT. This gives the protein CAWRGRQGGNTEAFF.

The chain recombines TRBV27 with TRBJ2-2, with 10 bases that match TRBD2. The V segment lost 1 base and the J segment 9 bases; nucleotides outside the gene matches: 14. From germline, CDR1 is MNHEY and CDR2 SMNVEV (reference sequence). This CDR3 has 18 amino acids. The CDR3 sequence: CASSLYASGSRPHRELFF. The CDR3 region has the DNA TGTGCCAGCAGTTTATATGCTAGCGGGAGTCGACCTCACCGGGAGCTGTTTTTT.

The chain employs TRBV28 and TRBJ1-1; no firm D call. Trimming took off 1 base at V and 1 base at J, with 22 bases between the two ends. The CDR3 is 19 residues long. CDR1 MDHEN and CDR2 SYDVKM come from the germline V gene. The CDR3 nucleotides read TGTGCCAGCAGTTTATCAGCGGGAGGCGCCGGACCATGGAACACTGAAGCTTTCTTT. This translates into CASSLSAGGAGPWNTEAFF.

The chain links TRBV18 to TRBJ1-4; D is perhaps TRBD1 (5 bases). Germline values: CDR1 KGHSH, CDR2 LQKENI. V gave up 2 bases and J gave up 6 bases, with 13 bases separating them. This CDR3 has 15 residues. The CDR3 spells CASSPWQGRDEKLFF. Here the CDR3 DNA reads TGTGCCAGCTCACCATGGCAGGGACGTGATGAAAAACTGTTTTTT.

The rearrangement links TRBV7-2 to TRBJ1-3, with TRBD1 as a possible D gene (5 bases). CDR3 length equals 13 residues. Between the trimmed V and J ends, which lost 4 bases and 4 bases, there was a span of 8 bases. Germline values: CDR1 SGHTA, CDR2 FQGNSA. Here the CDR3 reads CASSSAGGNTIYF. In nucleotides, the CDR3 is TGTGCCAGCAGCTCCGCAGGGGGAAACACCATATATTTT.

The V and J genes are TRBV2 and TRBJ2-3; D is unclear. The CDR3 is 11 amino acids. V was shortened by 8 bases and J by 5 bases, with 8 bases between the two germline ends. Germline V gene lookup returns CDR1 SNHLY and CDR2 FYNNEI. The CDR3 DNA is TGTGCCAGCGGTTGGGGAGATACGCAGTATTTT. Protein sequence: CASGWGDTQYF.

Concerning this clone itself: The same CDR3 also results from other DNA sequences found in this sample. V usage is TRBV5-1 and J usage is TRBJ2-5; unclear D gene. CDR1 and CDR2 from the germline V gene are SGHRS and YFSETQ. The CDR3 length is 12 residues. With 1 base removed from V and 5 bases from J, the gap between germline ends came to 6 bases. The CDR3 DNA follows: TGCGCCAGCAGCTTGACAACCGAGACCCAGTACTTC. This translates into CASSLTTETQYF.

The chain recombines TRBV5-1 with TRBJ2-7, with TRBD1 identical over 8 bases. J lost 6 bases, V lost 4 bases, and 9 bases had no gene match. This CDR3 is 14 amino acids long. Germline V gene lookup returns CDR1 SGHRS and CDR2 YFSETQ. CDR3 bases: TGCGCCAGCAGCGCAGGACAGGGCTGGAGCGAGCAGTACTTC. Its protein product is CASSAGQGWSEQYF.

This chain links TRBV27 with TRBJ1-2; no reliable D call. V shed 5 bases and J shed 1 base, with 11 bases lying between them. This CDR3 has 14 residues. In germline, CDR1 is MNHEY, CDR2 SMNVEV (reference sequence). CDR3 sequence: CASSQSGINYGYTF. CDR3 in DNA: TGTGCCAGCAGTCAGTCCGGGATTAACTATGGCTACACCTTC.

This sequence joins TRBV6-5 and TRBJ1-5; 7 nucleotides align to TRBD1. Trimming cost V 6 bases and J 2 bases; bases outside gene matches: 1. The germline gives CDR1 MNHEY, CDR2 SVGAGI. The CDR3 is 13 residues long. The CDR3 nucleotides are TGTGCCAGCAGAACAGGGGGCAATCAGCCCCAGCATTTT. It specifies CASRTGGNQPQHF.

CDR3 protein: CASRRGGRTYEQYF. CDR3 nucleotides: TGTGCCAGCAGGCGTGGGGGACGGACTTACGAGCAGTACTTC. The genes are TRBV6-5 and TRBJ2-7; D possibly matches TRBD1 or TRBD2 (5 bases each). Germline CDR1 and CDR2: MNHEY and SVGAGI. The V end was cut by 6 bases, the J end by 4 bases, with 16 bases between. The CDR3 spans 14 residues.

This chain links TRBV5-4 with TRBJ1-2, with 7 bases that match TRBD1. The CDR3 covers 15 residues. Germline lookup yields CDR1 SGHNT and CDR2 YYREEE (reference sequence). Losses at the gene ends were 4 bases for V and 2 bases for J; bases not matched to a gene: 8. CDR3 DNA: TGTGCCAGCAGCGACGACAGGGCAGGAAACTATGGCTACACCTTC. Residues: CASSDDRAGNYGYTF.

This clone was seen only once. V usage is TRBV28 and J usage is TRBJ2-7, with 12 bases aligning to TRBD1. Germline CDR1 MDHEN, CDR2 SYDVKM. With V trimmed by 4 bases and J by 2 bases, 12 bases remained unmatched. The CDR3 extends over 18 amino acids. The CDR3 here is CASSSGDRGRFLTYEQYF. Written as DNA, the CDR3 is TGTGCCAGCAGTTCGGGGGACAGGGGGCGGTTTTTGACCTACGAGCAGTACTTC.

The chain couples TRBV18 to TRBJ2-7, with 7 bases identical to TRBD1. This CDR3 is 15 amino acids long. Trimming at V came to 2 bases and at J to 4 bases, leaving 8 bases not matched to a gene. Germline V gene data show CDR1 as KGHSH and CDR2 as LQKENI. This CDR3 reads CASSPGGQTKYEQYF. The CDR3, as DNA: TGTGCCAGCTCACCAGGGGGACAGACAAAGTACGAGCAGTACTTC.

The V and J genes are TRBV19 and TRBJ2-2, with 13 bases identical to TRBD2. Losses at the gene ends were 5 bases for V and 0 bases for J; bases not matched to a gene: 3. The CDR3 spans 17 residues. Germline assignment: CDR1 LNHDA and CDR2 SQIVND (reference sequence). The CDR3 bases are TGTGCCAGTAGTGAGACTAGCGGGAGGTCGAACACCGGGGAGCTGTTTTTT. Amino acid sequence: CASSETSGRSNTGELFF.

With respect to this clone: At the DNA level, this CDR3 is encoded by other sequences in the same sample as well. The V and J genes are TRBV6-5 and TRBJ2-7, with TRBD1 identical over 7 bases. With 0 bases clipped from V and 0 bases from J, the junction kept 2 bases outside the gene matches. CDR3 length: 15 amino acids. The germline gives CDR1 MNHEY, CDR2 SVGAGI. The CDR3 DNA is TGTGCCAGCAGTTACTCGAGACAGGGCTCCTACGAGCAGTACTTC. Residues: CASSYSRQGSYEQYF.

This chain connects TRBV27 to TRBJ2-7, with D unclear. This CDR3 is built from 13 residues. CDR1 and CDR2 from the germline V gene are MNHEY and SMNVEV (reference sequence). Trimming removed 4 bases at V and 0 bases at J, with 7 bases between. The CDR3 loop reads CASSWAASYEQYF. The CDR3 bases are TGTGCCAGCAGTTGGGCAGCCTCCTACGAGCAGTACTTC.

To note about this clone: Other DNA sequences within the sample encode an identical CDR3. This chain links TRBV27 with TRBJ2-7, with D perhaps assigned TRBD1 or TRBD2 (5 bases each). Trimming pared 2 bases from V and 2 bases from J, leaving 10 bases between. Germline CDR1 reads MNHEY; CDR2 reads SMNVEV (reference sequence). The CDR3 contains 14 residues. CDR3 in amino acids: CASSLRTGPYEQYF. The CDR3 coding sequence is TGTGCCAGCAGTTTACGGACGGGACCCTACGAGCAGTACTTC.

Of note for this clone: The same CDR3 can be traced to other DNA sequences in this sample. The J gene is TRBJ2-5, the V gene TRBV5-1; D unclear. Germline loops: CDR1 SGHRS, CDR2 YFSETQ. The CDR3 loop spans 11 amino acids. The V gene lost 5 bases and the J gene lost 4 bases, with 6 bases spanning the gap. This CDR3 reads CASRGRETQYF. CDR3 DNA sequence: TGCGCCAGCAGAGGTCGAGAGACCCAGTACTTC.

The chain employs TRBV11-2 and TRBJ2-3; 8 bases match TRBD1. The germline CDR1 and CDR2 sequences are SGHAT and FQNNGV. This CDR3 comprises 17 residues. The V segment lost 5 bases and the J segment 2 bases; nucleotides outside the gene matches: 12. The CDR3 DNA is TGTGCCAGCAGCCTCTATCACAGGGGGAACTCCACAGATACGCAGTATTTT. As protein: CASSLYHRGNSTDTQYF.

V is TRBV7-3 and J is TRBJ2-7, with 11 bases matching TRBD2. This CDR3 region has 14 residues. V dropped 5 bases and J dropped 6; count of bases not matched to a gene: 6. Germline V gives CDR1 SGHTA, CDR2 FQGTGA. CDR3 DNA: TGTGCCAGCAGCCGCACTAGCGGGAGCGGCGAGCAGTACTTC. Protein product: CASSRTSGSGEQYF.

In its sample, this clone was seen a few times. V is TRBV9 and J is TRBJ1-5; D ambiguous. The V and J ends lost 3 bases and 5 bases respectively, with 9 bases between them. The CDR3 contains 13 residues. Germline values: CDR1 SGDLS, CDR2 YYNGEE. CDR3 sequence (DNA): TGTGCCAGCAGCGAGACTGCGCATCAGCCCCAGCATTTT. Protein sequence: CASSETAHQPQHF.

The chain links TRBV2 to TRBJ1-6, with D possibly being TRBD1 (5 bases). The germline V and J ends were trimmed by 5 bases and 5 bases, with 19 bases remaining between them. The CDR3 consists of 17 residues. Looked up from germline, CDR1 is SNHLY and CDR2 is FYNNEI. In nucleotides, the CDR3 is TGTGCCAGCAGTTCGCTTAGGGGCCGGGGGGATAATTCACCCCTCCACTTT. It codes for CASSSLRGRGDNSPLHF.